This paragraph reports one TCR beta chain. The target antigen is unknown. These data are taken from a study of identifying expanded T cells in peripheral blood. General study points: Roughly 1.2 clones differed between technical replicates, versus approximately 17 and 20 over time. Clone count variance between approximately two-week samples rose with total template count.

The repertoire was sequenced with immunoSEQ multiplex PCR; TCRdb's copy has only in-frame clones and lacks some. The sample holds over 70,000 clones, around 90% seen once. Collection occurred without any documented infections or immune events in donors. Germline-derived CDR1 and CDR2 are SGHDT and YYEEEE. V was pared by 3 bases and J by 7 bases, with 12 bases of the junction left unmatched. The CDR3 is made up of 16 amino acids. This receptor was identified in a person aged 18 to 70 in good health. Sequencing was done on a sample of blood. The chain uses TRBV5-6 and TRBJ2-1; 8 positions agree with TRBD2. The CDR3 DNA reads as TGTGCCAGCAGCTCCGTAGCGGGGCCCCTCTCAAATGAGCAGTTCTTC. Protein product: CASSSVAGPLSNEQFF.